This TCR beta chain was captured in a study of metastatic and nonmetastatic thyroid tumors. In this sample, this clone is medium-sized. Thyroid surgery had not been preceded by any treatment in any patient. Germline CDR1 is DFQATT and CDR2 is SNEGSKA (reference sequence). The CDR3 totals 11 residues. The germline V and J ends were trimmed by 3 bases and 9 bases, with 12 bases remaining between them. TCRdb reanalyzed the PCR reads with MiXCR. The sample has tens of thousands of clones, 20% seen once. This clonotype originated in a female donor with papillary thyroid cancer or a benign thyroid nodule (not recorded which). Some clones in this sample may be carry-over from other donors' samples. The sequenced sample was adjacent normal tissue. This rearrangement joins TRBV20-1 to TRBJ2-7; D unclear. The CDR3 sequence: CSARAVNVQYF. The CDR3 DNA is TGCAGTGCTAGGGCGGTTAACGTGCAGTACTTC.